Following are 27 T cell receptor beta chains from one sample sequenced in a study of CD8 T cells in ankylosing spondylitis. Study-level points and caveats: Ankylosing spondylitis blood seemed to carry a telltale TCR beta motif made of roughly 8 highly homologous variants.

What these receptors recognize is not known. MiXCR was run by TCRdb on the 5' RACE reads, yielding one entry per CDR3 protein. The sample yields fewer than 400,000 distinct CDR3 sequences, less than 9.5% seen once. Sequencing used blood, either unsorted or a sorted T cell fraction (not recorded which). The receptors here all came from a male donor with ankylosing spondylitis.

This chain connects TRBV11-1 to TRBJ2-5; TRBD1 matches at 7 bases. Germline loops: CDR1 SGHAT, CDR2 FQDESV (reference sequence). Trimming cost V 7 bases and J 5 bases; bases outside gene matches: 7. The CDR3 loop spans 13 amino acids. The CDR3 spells CASNPTGSETQYF. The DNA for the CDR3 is TGTGCCAGCAACCCGACAGGGAGCGAGACCCAGTACTTC.

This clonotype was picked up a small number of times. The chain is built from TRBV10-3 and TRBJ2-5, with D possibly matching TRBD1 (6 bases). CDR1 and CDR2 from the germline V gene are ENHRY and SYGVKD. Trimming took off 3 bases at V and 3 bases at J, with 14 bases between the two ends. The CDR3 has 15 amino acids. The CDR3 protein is CAISDRGVGEETQYF. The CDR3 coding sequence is TGTGCCATCAGTGACAGGGGAGTCGGGGAAGAGACCCAGTACTTC.

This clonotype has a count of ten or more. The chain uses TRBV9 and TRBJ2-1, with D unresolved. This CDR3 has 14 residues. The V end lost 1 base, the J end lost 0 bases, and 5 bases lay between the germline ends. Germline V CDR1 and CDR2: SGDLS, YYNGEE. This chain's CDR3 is CASSVSPSYNEQFF. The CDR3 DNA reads TGTGCCAGCAGCGTATCTCCCTCCTACAATGAGCAGTTCTTC.

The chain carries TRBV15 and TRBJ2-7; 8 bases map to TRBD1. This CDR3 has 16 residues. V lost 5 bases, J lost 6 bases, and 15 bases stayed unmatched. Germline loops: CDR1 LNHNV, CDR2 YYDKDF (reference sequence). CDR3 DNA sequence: TGTGCCACCAGCCCCCGCCCTGCACAGGGGGTATCCGAGCAGTACTTC. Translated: CATSPRPAQGVSEQYF.

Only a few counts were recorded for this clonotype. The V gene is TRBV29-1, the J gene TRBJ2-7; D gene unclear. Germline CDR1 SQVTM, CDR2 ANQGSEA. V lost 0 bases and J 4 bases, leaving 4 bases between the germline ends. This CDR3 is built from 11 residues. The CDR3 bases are TGCAGCGTTGAAGAGGCGTACGAGCAGTACTTC. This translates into CSVEEAYEQYF.

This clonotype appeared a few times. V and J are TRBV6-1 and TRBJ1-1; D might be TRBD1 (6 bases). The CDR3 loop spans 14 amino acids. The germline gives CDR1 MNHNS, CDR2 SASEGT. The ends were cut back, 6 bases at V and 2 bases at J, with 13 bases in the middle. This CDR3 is CASRQGQVNTEAFF. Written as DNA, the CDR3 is TGTGCCAGCAGACAGGGACAAGTAAACACTGAAGCTTTCTTT.

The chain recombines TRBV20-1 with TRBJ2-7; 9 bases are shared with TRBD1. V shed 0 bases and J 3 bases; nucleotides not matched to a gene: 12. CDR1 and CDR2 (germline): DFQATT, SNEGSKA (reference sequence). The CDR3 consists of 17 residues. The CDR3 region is CSAREGQGVKWGYEQYF. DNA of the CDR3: TGCAGTGCTAGAGAGGGACAGGGAGTCAAGTGGGGCTACGAGCAGTACTTC.

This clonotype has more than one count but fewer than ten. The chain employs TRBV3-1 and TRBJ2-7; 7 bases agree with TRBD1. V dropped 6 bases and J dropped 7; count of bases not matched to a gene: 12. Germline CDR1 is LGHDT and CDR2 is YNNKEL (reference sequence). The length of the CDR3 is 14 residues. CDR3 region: CASSTGVQPKEQYF. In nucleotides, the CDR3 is TGTGCCAGCAGTACAGGGGTTCAGCCTAAAGAGCAGTACTTC.

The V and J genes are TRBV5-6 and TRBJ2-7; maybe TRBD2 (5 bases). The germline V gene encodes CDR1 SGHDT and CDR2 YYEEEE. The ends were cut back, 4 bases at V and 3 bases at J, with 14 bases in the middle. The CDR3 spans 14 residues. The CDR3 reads CASSPGITDYEQYF. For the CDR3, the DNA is TGTGCCAGCAGCCCCGGGATTACAGACTACGAGCAGTACTTC.

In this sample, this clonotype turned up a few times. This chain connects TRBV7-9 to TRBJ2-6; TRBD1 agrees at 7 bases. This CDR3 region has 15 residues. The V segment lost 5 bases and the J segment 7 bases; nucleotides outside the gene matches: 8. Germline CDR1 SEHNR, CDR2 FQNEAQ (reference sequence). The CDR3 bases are TGTGCCAGCAGCCCAGGGACAGAAGGAGCCAACGTCCTGACTTTC. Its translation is CASSPGTEGANVLTF.

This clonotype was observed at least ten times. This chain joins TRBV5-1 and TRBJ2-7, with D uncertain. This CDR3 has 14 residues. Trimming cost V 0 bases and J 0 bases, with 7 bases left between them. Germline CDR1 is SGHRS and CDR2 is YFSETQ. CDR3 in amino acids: CASSLAGSSYEQYF. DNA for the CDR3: TGCGCCAGCAGCTTGGCCGGCAGCTCCTACGAGCAGTACTTC.

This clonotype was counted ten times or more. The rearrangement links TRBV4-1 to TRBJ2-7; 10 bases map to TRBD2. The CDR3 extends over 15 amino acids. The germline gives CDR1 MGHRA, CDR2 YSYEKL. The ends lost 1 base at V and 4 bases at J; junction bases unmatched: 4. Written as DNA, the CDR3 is TGCGCCAGCAGCCAAGGGACTAGCGGATTATACGAGCAGTACTTC. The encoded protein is CASSQGTSGLYEQYF.

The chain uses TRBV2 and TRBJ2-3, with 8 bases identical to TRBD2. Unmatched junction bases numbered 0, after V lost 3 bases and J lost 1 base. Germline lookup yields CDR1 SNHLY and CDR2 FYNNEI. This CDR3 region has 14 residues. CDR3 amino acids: CASSETSGTDTQYF. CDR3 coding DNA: TGTGCCAGCAGTGAGACTAGCGGCACAGATACGCAGTATTTT.

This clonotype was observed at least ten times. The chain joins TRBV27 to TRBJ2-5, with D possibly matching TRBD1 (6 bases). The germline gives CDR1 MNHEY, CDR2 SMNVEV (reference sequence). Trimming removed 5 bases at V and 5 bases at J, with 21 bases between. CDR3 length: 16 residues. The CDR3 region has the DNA TGTGCCAGCAGTAACACCCCCCTGGGGGCCTGGGAGACCCAGTACTTC. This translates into CASSNTPLGAWETQYF.

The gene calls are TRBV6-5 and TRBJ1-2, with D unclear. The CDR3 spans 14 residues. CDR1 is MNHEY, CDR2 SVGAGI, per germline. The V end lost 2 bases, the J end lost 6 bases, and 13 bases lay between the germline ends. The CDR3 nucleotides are TGTGCCAGCAGTTACGAGGGCGCATTAAATGGCTACACCTTC. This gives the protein CASSYEGALNGYTF.

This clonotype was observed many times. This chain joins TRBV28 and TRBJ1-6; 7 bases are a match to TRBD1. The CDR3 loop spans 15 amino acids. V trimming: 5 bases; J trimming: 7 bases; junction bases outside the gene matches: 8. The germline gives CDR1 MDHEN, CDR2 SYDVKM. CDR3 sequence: CASSRSRDRNSPLHF. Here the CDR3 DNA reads TGTGCCAGCAGTCGCAGCCGGGACAGAAATTCACCCCTCCACTTT.

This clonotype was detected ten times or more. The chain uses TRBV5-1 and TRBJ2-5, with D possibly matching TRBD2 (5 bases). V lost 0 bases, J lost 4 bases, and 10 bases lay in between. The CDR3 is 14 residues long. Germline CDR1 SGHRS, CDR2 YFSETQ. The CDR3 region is CASSLGGNGETQYF. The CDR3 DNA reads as TGCGCCAGCAGCTTGGGAGGGAATGGAGAGACCCAGTACTTC.

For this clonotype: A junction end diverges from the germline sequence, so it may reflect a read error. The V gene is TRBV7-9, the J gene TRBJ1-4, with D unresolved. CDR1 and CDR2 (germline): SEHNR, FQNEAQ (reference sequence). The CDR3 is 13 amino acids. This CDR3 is CASRLGGNEKLFF. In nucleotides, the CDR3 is TGTGCCAGCAGATTAGGTGGTAATGAAAAACTGTTTTTT.

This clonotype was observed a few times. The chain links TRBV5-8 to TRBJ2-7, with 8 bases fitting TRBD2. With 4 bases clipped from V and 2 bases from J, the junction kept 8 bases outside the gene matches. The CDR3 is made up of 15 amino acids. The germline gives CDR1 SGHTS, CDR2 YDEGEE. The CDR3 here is CASSPAGTRTYEQYF. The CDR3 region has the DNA TGTGCCAGCAGCCCCGCCGGGACTAGGACCTACGAGCAGTACTTC.

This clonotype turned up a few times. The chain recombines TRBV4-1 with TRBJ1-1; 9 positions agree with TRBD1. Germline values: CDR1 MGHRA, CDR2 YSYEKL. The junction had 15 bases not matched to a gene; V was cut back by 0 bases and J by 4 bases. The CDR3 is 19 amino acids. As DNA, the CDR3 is TGCGCCAGCAGCCAAGACCATACTCGGACAGGGGCTCAAGGCACTGAAGCTTTCTTT. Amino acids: CASSQDHTRTGAQGTEAFF.

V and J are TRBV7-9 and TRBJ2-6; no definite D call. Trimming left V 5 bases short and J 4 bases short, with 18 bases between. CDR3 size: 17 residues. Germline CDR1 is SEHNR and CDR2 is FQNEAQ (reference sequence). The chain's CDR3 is CASSRSGLGAGANVLTF. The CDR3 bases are TGTGCCAGCAGCCGATCCGGGCTAGGTGCGGGGGCCAACGTCCTGACTTTC.

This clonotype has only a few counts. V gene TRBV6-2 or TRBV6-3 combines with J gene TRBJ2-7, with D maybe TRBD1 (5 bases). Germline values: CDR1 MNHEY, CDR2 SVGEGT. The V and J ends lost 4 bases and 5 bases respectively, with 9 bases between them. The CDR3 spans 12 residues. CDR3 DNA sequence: TGTGCCAGCAGTTCAGGGATCCACGAGCAGTACTTC. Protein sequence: CASSSGIHEQYF.

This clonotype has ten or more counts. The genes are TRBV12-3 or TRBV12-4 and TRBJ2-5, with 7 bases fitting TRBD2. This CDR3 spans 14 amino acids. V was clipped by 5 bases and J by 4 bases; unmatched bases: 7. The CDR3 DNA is TGTGCCAGCAGTCTGAGCGGGGTTCCAGAGACCCAGTACTTC. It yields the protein CASSLSGVPETQYF.

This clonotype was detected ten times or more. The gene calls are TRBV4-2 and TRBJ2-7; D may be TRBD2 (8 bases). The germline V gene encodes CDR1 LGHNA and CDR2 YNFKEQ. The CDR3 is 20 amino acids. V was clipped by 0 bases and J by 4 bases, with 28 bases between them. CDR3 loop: CASSQESQGGGAGAEYEQYF. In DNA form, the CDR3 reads TGTGCCAGCAGCCAAGAATCTCAGGGGGGCGGAGCGGGAGCAGAGTACGAGCAGTACTTC.

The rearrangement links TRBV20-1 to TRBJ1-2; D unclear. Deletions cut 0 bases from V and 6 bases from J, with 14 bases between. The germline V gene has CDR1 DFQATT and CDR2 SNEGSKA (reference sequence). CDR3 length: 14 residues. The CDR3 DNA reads TGCAGTGCTAGAGATTATTCGGGGATCCATGGCTACACCTTC. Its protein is CSARDYSGIHGYTF.

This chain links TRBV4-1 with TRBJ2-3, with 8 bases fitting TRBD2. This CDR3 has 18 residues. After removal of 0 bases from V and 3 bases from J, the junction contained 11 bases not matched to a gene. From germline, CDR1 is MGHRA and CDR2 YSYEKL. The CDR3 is CASSQEALAGGSTDTQYF. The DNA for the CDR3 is TGCGCCAGCAGCCAAGAAGCATTGGCGGGAGGTAGTACAGATACGCAGTATTTT.

CDR3 sequence reads: CASSLSSLAYEQYF. CDR3 nucleotide sequence: TGTGCCAGCAGTTTATCGTCCCTGGCCTACGAGCAGTACTTC. V gene TRBV27 combines with J gene TRBJ2-7; no clear D. The CDR3 contains 14 residues. Germline assignment: CDR1 MNHEY and CDR2 SMNVEV (reference sequence). Trimming stripped 0 bases from V and 2 bases from J, with 8 bases between.